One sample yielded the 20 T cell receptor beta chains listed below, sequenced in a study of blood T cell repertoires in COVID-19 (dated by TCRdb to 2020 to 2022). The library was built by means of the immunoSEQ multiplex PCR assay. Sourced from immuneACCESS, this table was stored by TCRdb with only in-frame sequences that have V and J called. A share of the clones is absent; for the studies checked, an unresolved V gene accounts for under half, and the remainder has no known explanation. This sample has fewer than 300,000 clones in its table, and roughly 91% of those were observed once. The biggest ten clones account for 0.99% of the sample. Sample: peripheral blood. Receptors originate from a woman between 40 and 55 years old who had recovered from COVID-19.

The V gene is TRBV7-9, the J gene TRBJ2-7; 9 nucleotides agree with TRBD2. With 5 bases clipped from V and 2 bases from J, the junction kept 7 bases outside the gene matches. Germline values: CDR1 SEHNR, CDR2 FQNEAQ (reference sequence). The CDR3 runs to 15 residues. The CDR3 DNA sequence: TGTGCCAGCAGCCACCCTCTAGCGGGAACCTACGAGCAGTACTTC. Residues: CASSHPLAGTYEQYF.

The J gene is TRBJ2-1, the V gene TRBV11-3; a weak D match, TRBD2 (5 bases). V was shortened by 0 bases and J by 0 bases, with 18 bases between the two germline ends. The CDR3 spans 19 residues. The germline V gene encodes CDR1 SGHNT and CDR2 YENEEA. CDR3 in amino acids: CASSLDRTGFFSSYNEQFF. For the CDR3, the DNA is TGTGCCAGCAGCTTAGATCGGACGGGGTTTTTTAGCTCCTACAATGAGCAGTTCTTC.

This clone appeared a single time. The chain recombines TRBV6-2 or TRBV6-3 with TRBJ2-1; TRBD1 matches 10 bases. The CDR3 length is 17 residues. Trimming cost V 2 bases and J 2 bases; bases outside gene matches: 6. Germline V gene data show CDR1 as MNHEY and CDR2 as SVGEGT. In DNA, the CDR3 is TGTGCCAGCAGTTACCCCGTGACAGGGGGCGCCTACAATGAGCAGTTCTTC. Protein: CASSYPVTGGAYNEQFF.

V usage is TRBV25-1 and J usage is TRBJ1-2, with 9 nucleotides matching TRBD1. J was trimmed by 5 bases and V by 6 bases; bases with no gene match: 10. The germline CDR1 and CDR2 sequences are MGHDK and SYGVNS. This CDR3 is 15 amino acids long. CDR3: CASRGFGTGLYGYTF. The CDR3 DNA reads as TGTGCCAGCAGGGGGTTCGGGACAGGGCTATATGGCTACACCTTC.

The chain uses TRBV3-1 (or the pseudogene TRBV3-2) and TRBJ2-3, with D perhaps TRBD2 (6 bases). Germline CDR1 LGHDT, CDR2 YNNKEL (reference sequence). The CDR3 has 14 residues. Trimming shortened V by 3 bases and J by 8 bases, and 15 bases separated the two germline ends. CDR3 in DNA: TGTGCCAGCAGCCAGGGTAGGGGAGGTGGTACGCAGTATTTT. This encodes CASSQGRGGGTQYF.

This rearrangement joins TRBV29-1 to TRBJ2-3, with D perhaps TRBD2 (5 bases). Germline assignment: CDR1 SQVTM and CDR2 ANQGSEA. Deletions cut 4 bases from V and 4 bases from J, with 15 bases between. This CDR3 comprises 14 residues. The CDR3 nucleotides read TGCAGCGTTGGGGTAGCGACCGGGGCAGATACGCAGTATTTT. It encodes CSVGVATGADTQYF.

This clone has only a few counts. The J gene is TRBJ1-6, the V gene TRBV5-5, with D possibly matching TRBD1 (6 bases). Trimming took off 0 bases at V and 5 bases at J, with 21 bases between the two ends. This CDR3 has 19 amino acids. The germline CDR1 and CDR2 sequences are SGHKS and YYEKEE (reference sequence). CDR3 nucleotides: TGTGCCAGCAGCTTGGTCGCCGGGGCGGGGGCAGGGAATAATTCACCCCTCCACTTT. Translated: CASSLVAGAGAGNNSPLHF.

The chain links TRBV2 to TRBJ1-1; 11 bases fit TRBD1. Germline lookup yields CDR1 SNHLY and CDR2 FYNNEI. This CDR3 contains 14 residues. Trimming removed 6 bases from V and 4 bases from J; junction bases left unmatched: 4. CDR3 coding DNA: TGTGCCAGCAGGGGAGGGACAGGGGGCACTGAAGCTTTCTTT. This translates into CASRGGTGGTEAFF.

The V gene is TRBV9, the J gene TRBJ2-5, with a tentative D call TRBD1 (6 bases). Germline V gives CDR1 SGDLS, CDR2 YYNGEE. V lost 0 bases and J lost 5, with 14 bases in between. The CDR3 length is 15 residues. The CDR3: CASSVEGRGGETQYF. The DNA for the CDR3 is TGTGCCAGCAGCGTAGAGGGCAGGGGTGGGGAGACCCAGTACTTC.

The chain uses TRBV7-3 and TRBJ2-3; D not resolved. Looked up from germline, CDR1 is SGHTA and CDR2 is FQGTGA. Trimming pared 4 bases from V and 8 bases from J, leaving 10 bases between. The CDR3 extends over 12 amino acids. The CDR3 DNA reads TGTGCCAGCAGCTACTCTTTCGGTACGCAGTATTTT. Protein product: CASSYSFGTQYF.

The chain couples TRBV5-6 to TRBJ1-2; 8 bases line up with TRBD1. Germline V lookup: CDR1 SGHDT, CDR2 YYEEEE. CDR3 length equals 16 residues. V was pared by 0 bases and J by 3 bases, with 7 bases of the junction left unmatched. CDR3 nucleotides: TGTGCCAGCAGCTTGGGGACAGGGCTAAGGGACTATGGCTACACCTTC. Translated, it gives CASSLGTGLRDYGYTF.

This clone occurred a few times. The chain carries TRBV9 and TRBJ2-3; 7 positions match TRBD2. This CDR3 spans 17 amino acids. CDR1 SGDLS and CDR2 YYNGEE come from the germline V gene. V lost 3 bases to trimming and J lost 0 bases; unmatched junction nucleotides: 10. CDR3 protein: CASSAPRLAPSTDTQYF. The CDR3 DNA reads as TGTGCCAGCAGCGCCCCCCGACTAGCCCCTAGCACAGATACGCAGTATTTT.

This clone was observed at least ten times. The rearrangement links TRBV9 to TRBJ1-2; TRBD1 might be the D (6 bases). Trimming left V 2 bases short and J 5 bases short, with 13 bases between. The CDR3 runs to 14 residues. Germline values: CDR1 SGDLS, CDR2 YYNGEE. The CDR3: CASSVAAQGYGYTF. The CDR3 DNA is TGTGCCAGCAGCGTGGCAGCCCAGGGGTATGGCTACACCTTC.

The CDR3 DNA reads as TGTGCCAGCAGCTTAGCGCTAGCGACCACCGGGGAGCTGTTTTTT. It encodes CASSLALATTGELFF. The chain employs TRBV7-9 and TRBJ2-2, with D possibly TRBD2 on 6 matching bases. This CDR3 region has 15 residues. From germline, CDR1 is SEHNR and CDR2 FQNEAQ (reference sequence). Trimming took 0 bases from V and 4 from J, leaving 9 bases between them.

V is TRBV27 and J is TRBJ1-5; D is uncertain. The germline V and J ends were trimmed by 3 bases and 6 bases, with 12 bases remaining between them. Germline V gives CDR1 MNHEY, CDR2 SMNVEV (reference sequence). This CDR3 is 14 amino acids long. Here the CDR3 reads CASSFKAGPQPQHF. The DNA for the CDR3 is TGTGCCAGCAGTTTTAAGGCAGGCCCTCAGCCCCAGCATTTT.

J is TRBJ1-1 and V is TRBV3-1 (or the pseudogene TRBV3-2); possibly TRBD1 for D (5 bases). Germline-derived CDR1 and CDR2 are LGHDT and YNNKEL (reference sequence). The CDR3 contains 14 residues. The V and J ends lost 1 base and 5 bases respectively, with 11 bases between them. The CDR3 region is CASSQAVAGTEAFF. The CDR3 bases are TGTGCCAGCAGCCAAGCGGTCGCAGGGACTGAAGCTTTCTTT.

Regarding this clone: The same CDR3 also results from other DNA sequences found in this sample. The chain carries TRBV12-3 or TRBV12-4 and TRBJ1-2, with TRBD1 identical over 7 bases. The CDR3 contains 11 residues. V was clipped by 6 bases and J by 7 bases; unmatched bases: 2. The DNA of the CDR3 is TGTGCCAGCAGCCAGGGGGGTGGCTACACCTTC. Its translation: CASSQGGGYTF.

The CDR3 reads CSVEDRPGGRDYGYTF. In DNA, the CDR3 is TGCAGCGTTGAAGACCGTCCCGGGGGGCGCGACTATGGCTACACCTTC. This sequence joins TRBV29-1 and TRBJ1-2, with D perhaps TRBD1 (6 bases). CDR1 is SQVTM and CDR2 is ANQGSEA in the germline V gene. This CDR3 has 16 amino acids. Deletions cut 0 bases from V and 3 bases from J, with 17 bases between.

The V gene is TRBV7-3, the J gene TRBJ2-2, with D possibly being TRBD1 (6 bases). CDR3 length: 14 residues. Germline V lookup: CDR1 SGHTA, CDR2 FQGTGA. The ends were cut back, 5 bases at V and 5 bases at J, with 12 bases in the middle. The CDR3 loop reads CASSQQGRTGELFF. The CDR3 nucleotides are TGTGCCAGCAGCCAACAGGGCCGGACCGGGGAGCTGTTTTTT.

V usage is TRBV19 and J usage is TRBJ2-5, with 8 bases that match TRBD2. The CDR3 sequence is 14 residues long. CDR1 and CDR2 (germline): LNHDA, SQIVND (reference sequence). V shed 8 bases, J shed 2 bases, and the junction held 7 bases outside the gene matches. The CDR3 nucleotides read TGTGCCAGTTCCCAACGGGGGGGGCAAGAGACCCAGTACTTC. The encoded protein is CASSQRGGQETQYF. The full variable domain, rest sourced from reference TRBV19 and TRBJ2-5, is DGGITQSPKYLFRKEGQNVTLSCEQNLNHDAMYWYRQDPGQGLRLIYYSQIVNDFQKGDIAEGYSVSREKKESFPLTVTSAQKNPTAFYLCASSQRGGQETQYFGPGTRLLVL.